This TCR beta chain derives from a study of blood T cells in healthy people across ages. V shed 4 bases, J shed 5 bases, and the junction held 8 bases outside the gene matches. Per the germline V gene, CDR1 is LGHNA and CDR2 is YNFKEQ. The length of the CDR3 is 18 residues. Regarding the study as a whole: Possibly, changes in expanded clonotypes were confounded because donor CMV status was unknown. Age advanced and TCR beta diversity per million T cells fell, roughly linearly.

On this clonotype itself: Its antigen is not known.

The use of a sample-barcoded 5' primer and a J-beta primer mix characterized a second PCR of about 7 to 12 cycles. Tags on each cDNA molecule came from a template-switch adaptor with 12 random nucleotides. In TCRdb, the 5' RACE reads were re-called with MiXCR into one record per CDR3 protein. Among roughly 1.5 million distinct CDR3 sequences listed, roughly 43% were seen once. Sequencing was done on a sample of blood. This rearrangement joins TRBV4-2 to TRBJ2-2, with TRBD2 matching 15 bases. This sequence was found in a young woman in good health. The CDR3 DNA reads TGTGCCAGCAGCCCGCGGACTAGCGGGAGGGCGATTACCGGGGAGCTGTTTTTT. Amino acid sequence: CASSPRTSGRAITGELFF.